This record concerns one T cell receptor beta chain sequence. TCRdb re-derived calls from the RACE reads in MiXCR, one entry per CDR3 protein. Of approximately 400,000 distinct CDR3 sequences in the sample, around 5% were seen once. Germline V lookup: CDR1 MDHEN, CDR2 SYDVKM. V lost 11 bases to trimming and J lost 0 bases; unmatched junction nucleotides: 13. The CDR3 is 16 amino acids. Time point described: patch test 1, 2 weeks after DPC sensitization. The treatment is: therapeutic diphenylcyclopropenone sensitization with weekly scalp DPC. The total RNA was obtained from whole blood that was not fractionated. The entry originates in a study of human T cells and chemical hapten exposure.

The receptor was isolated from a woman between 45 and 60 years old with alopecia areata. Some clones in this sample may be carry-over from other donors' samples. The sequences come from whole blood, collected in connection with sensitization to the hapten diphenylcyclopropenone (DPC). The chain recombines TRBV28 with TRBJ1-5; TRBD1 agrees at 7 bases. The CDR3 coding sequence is TGTGCCGTATCGCCGGAGGGGGCGGGTAGCAATCAGCCCCAGCATTTT. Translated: CAVSPEGAGSNQPQHF.